The 22 T cell receptor beta chains in this list originate from one sample, sequenced in a study of regulatory T cells in long-lasting Graves disease. The time point denotes: newly diagnosed GD, antithyroid drugs for less than 3 months. From PBMCs, RNA was extracted and then used to make the TCR library. Construction of the TCR beta libraries employed iRepertoire HTBI primers in conjunction with Arm-PCR of CDR3 regions. TCRdb independently ran MiXCR on the multiplex PCR reads; one entry per CDR3 protein. Of some 560,000 distinct CDR3 sequences detected, more than 15% appear once; the ten largest clones hold just under 25%. Another study also made use of these data, one on T cells in Graves' hyperthyroidism and ophthalmopathy.

The sample in question was peripheral blood mononuclear cells (PBMCs), obtained at new diagnosis, from a patient treated with antithyroid drugs. Receptors originate from a woman aged 35-60 years with Graves disease.

This clonotype has a count of ten or more. The CDR3 region is CASRTGINEKLFF. CDR3 DNA sequence: TGTGCCAGCAGGACAGGGATAAATGAAAAACTGTTTTTT. V usage is TRBV6-1 and J usage is TRBJ1-4, with 7 positions matching TRBD1. The germline V gene has CDR1 MNHNS and CDR2 SASEGT. The CDR3 contains 13 residues. V lost 6 bases, J lost 5 bases, and 3 bases stayed unmatched.

This clonotype occurred many times. The CDR3 DNA sequence: TGCGCCAGCAGCTTGGGGGGGCAACGCGAGCAGTACTTC. This gives the protein CASSLGGQREQYF. This chain links TRBV5-1 with TRBJ2-7; a possible D gene is TRBD1 (6 bases). The CDR3 sequence is 13 residues long. Trimming pared 0 bases from V and 6 bases from J, leaving 10 bases between. Germline V gives CDR1 SGHRS, CDR2 YFSETQ.

This clonotype was observed many times. V and J are TRBV6-5 and TRBJ2-7; no firm D call. The CDR3 has 13 amino acids. Germline lookup yields CDR1 MNHEY and CDR2 SVGAGI. Trimming stripped 0 bases from V and 2 bases from J, with 5 bases between. CDR3 protein: CASSYSRTYEQYF. CDR3 nucleotides: TGTGCCAGCAGTTACTCGAGAACCTACGAGCAGTACTTC.

At least ten counts were recorded for this clonotype. The rearrangement uses TRBV11-1 and TRBJ2-1, with 8 bases fitting TRBD2. Germline CDR1 and CDR2: SGHAT and FQDESV (reference sequence). The V gene end was trimmed by 5 bases and the J gene end by 9 bases; junction bases not matched to a gene: 6. This CDR3 spans 13 amino acids. CDR3: CASSAGTSVEQFF. The CDR3 nucleotides are TGTGCCAGCAGCGCCGGGACTAGTGTTGAGCAGTTCTTC. Filled out from reference TRBV11-1 and TRBJ2-1, the complete variable domain reads EAEVAQSPRYKITEKSQAVAFWCDPISGHATLYWYRQILGQGPELLVQFQDESVVDDSQLPKDRFSAERLKGVDSTLKIQPAELGDSAMYLCASSAGTSVEQFFGPGTRLTVL.

The gene calls are TRBV20-1 and TRBJ2-3, with 11 bases matching TRBD2. The CDR3 covers 16 residues. Trimming took 5 bases from V and 6 from J; bases not matched to a gene: 13. Germline V gives CDR1 DFQATT, CDR2 SNEGSKA (reference sequence). This chain's CDR3 is CSAPPGSGGVKDTQYF. The DNA for the CDR3 is TGCAGTGCTCCCCCGGGTAGCGGGGGGGTGAAGGATACGCAGTATTTT.

In this sample, this clonotype turned up a few times. V and J are TRBV29-1 and TRBJ1-1; possibly TRBD1 for D (5 bases). Germline CDR1 reads SQVTM; CDR2 reads ANQGSEA. The germline V and J ends were trimmed by 3 bases and 3 bases, with 11 bases remaining between them. CDR3 size: 13 residues. The CDR3 loop is CSVDPGKDTEAFF. In DNA form, the CDR3 reads TGCAGCGTTGATCCAGGGAAGGACACTGAAGCTTTCTTT.

This clonotype was picked up many times. The chain employs TRBV28 and TRBJ1-1; D is undetermined. Germline values: CDR1 MDHEN, CDR2 SYDVKM. This CDR3 is built from 12 residues. V lost 7 bases to trimming and J lost 10 bases, with 16 bases between them. The CDR3 bases are TGTGCCAGCACTAACTCCCCCGATCGAGCTTTCTTT. Translation gives CASTNSPDRAFF.

This clonotype has just a few counts. The chain employs TRBV10-2 and TRBJ2-2, with D tentatively TRBD1 (5 bases). Per the germline V gene, CDR1 is WSHSY and CDR2 is SAAADI. Trimming took 1 base from V and 2 from J, leaving 11 bases between them. CDR3 length equals 16 residues. In nucleotides, the CDR3 is TGCGCCAGCAGTGAGTTCAGGGTGGTAAACACCGGGGAGCTGTTTTTT. Translation gives CASSEFRVVNTGELFF.

This clonotype was seen repeatedly, ten times or more. This rearrangement joins TRBV7-2 to TRBJ2-7; 10 nucleotides match TRBD1. The CDR3 runs to 14 residues. Germline loops: CDR1 SGHTA, CDR2 FQGNSA. V shed 5 bases and J 4 bases; nucleotides not matched to a gene: 5. In nucleotides, the CDR3 is TGTGCCAGCAGCCCATGGACAGGGGGGTACGAGCAGTACTTC. It yields the protein CASSPWTGGYEQYF.

The J gene is TRBJ1-2, the V gene TRBV10-3; 8 positions agree with TRBD1. CDR1 is ENHRY and CDR2 is SYGVKD in the germline V gene. CDR3 length: 13 amino acids. The J segment lost 8 bases and the V segment lost 4 bases, leaving 6 bases of the junction unmatched. This CDR3 reads CAISAQDREGYTF. The DNA of the CDR3 is TGTGCCATCAGTGCCCAGGACAGGGAAGGCTACACCTTC.

The chain uses TRBV6-1 and TRBJ1-4, with unresolved D. CDR1 MNHNS and CDR2 SASEGT come from the germline V gene. V lost 4 bases to trimming and J lost 0 bases, with 9 bases between them. The CDR3 extends over 15 amino acids. In DNA, the CDR3 is TGTGCCAGCAGTGGAATGCTGGCAACTAATGAAAAACTGTTTTTT. Translated: CASSGMLATNEKLFF.

A remark on this clonotype: A much larger clonotype is one base distant, so this may be a read error. The J gene is TRBJ2-1, the V gene TRBV12-3 or TRBV12-4; D possibly corresponds to TRBD2 (5 bases). The length of the CDR3 is 15 residues. The CDR3: CAGSIPLGGYNEQFF. The CDR3 DNA is TGTGCCGGCAGCATCCCCCTGGGCGGGTACAATGAGCAGTTCTTC.

The V gene is TRBV10-3, the J gene TRBJ1-2, with TRBD1 as a possible D gene (5 bases). Germline lookup yields CDR1 ENHRY and CDR2 SYGVKD. Deletions cut 4 bases from V and 5 bases from J, with 17 bases between. The CDR3 has 15 residues. CDR3 region: CAISANQGMGYGYTF. The CDR3 nucleotides are TGTGCCATCAGTGCAAACCAGGGAATGGGGTATGGCTACACCTTC.

This clonotype turned up a few times. V gene TRBV20-1 combines with J gene TRBJ2-7; 9 bases align to TRBD1. The CDR3 runs to 13 residues. Germline CDR1 is DFQATT and CDR2 is SNEGSKA (reference sequence). Trimming at V came to 1 base and at J to 7 bases, leaving 5 bases not matched to a gene. CDR3 nucleotides: TGCAGTGCTAGAGTAAGACAGGGGGTTGAGCAGTACTTC. This gives the protein CSARVRQGVEQYF.

This clonotype was picked up many times. This chain joins TRBV3-1 and TRBJ2-1, with D hard to call. Germline CDR1 is LGHDT and CDR2 is YNNKEL (reference sequence). V was trimmed by 1 base and J by 3 bases, leaving 13 bases between them. The CDR3 covers 16 residues. The CDR3 sequence: CASSQVTRTRYNEQFF. CDR3 bases: TGTGCCAGCAGCCAAGTGACGCGGACCCGCTACAATGAGCAGTTCTTC.

This clonotype was detected a few times. The chain uses TRBV11-2 and TRBJ2-7; 9 bases fit TRBD1. Per the germline V gene, CDR1 is SGHAT and CDR2 is FQNNGV. There are 15 residues in the CDR3. V lost 3 bases, J lost 5 bases, and 8 bases stayed unmatched. The CDR3 region is CASSFAGQGVDEQYF. The DNA of the CDR3 is TGTGCCAGCAGCTTCGCGGGACAGGGAGTCGACGAGCAGTACTTC. The full variable domain, rest sourced from reference TRBV11-2 and TRBJ2-7, is EAGVAQSPRYKIIEKRQSVAFWCNPISGHATLYWYQQILGQGPKLLIQFQNNGVVDDSQLPKDRFSAERLKGVDSTLKIQPAKLEDSAVYLCASSFAGQGVDEQYFGPGTRLTVT.

Here the CDR3 DNA reads TGTGCCAGCAGCGTAGAGAGCGGGGACAATGAGCAGTTCTTC. Protein: CASSVESGDNEQFF. This chain links TRBV9 with TRBJ2-1, with TRBD2 matching over 7 bases. Germline trimming cut 0 bases from V and 5 bases from J; bases unmatched to any gene: 2. Germline-derived CDR1 and CDR2 are SGDLS and YYNGEE. The CDR3 has 14 amino acids. Combining the CDR3 with reference TRBV9 and TRBJ2-1 gives the whole variable domain DSGVTQTPKHLITATGQRVTLRCSPRSGDLSVYWYQQSLDQGLQFLIQYYNGEERAKGNILERFSAQQFPDLHSELNLSSLELGDSALYFCASSVESGDNEQFFGPGTRLTVL.

This clonotype turned up a few times. The V and J genes are TRBV6-2 or TRBV6-3 and TRBJ2-7, with D perhaps given as TRBD1 or TRBD2 (6 bases each). Germline assignment: CDR1 MNHEY and CDR2 SVGEGT. V lost 0 bases and J 7 bases, leaving 28 bases between the germline ends. The CDR3 loop spans 19 amino acids. CDR3 in DNA: TGTGCCAGCAGTTACTCGAGGTGGGGGGCCGCAGGGACCCCCTGGGAGCAGTACTTC. This translates into CASSYSRWGAAGTPWEQYF.

In its sample, this clonotype was seen a few times. The chain couples TRBV19 to TRBJ1-1, with 9 bases matching TRBD1. CDR3 length: 15 amino acids. J gave up 8 bases and V 9 bases, and 16 bases lay outside the gene matches. The germline V gene has CDR1 LNHDA and CDR2 SQIVND (reference sequence). The CDR3 coding sequence is TGTGCCAGCAACTACCCGGGGACAGGGCGGGTGGAAGCTTTCTTT. Translated, it gives CASNYPGTGRVEAFF.

This clonotype was observed at least ten times. The CDR3 loop is CASSFGYVEQFF. CDR3 DNA sequence: TGTGCCAGCAGTTTCGGGTATGTTGAGCAGTTCTTC. The chain is built from TRBV12-3 or TRBV12-4 and TRBJ2-1; D gene unclear. The V and J ends lost 3 bases and 9 bases respectively, with 9 bases between them. CDR3 length equals 12 residues.

To note about this clonotype: Germline and junction disagree at one end, which may indicate a read error. V and J are TRBV24-1 and TRBJ2-3; D is perhaps TRBD2 (5 bases). CDR3 size: 13 residues. The germline gives CDR1 KGHDR, CDR2 SFDVKD. The CDR3 nucleotides are TGTGCCACCAGTGATTCTTCCGGGGTCCGTTGGTCTTTC. Protein sequence: CATSDSSGVRWSF.

The V gene is TRBV12-3 or TRBV12-4, the J gene TRBJ1-5; D gene unclear. The CDR3 consists of 14 residues. Trimming pared 5 bases from V and 11 bases from J, leaving 19 bases between. The CDR3 reads CASSGRILQSAQHF. For the CDR3, the DNA is TGTGCCAGCAGTGGAAGGATCCTACAATCGGCCCAGCATTTT.